This is a list of T cell receptor beta chains from one sample in a study of CD8 T cells in Susac syndrome. MiXCR was run by TCRdb on the immunoSEQ multiplex PCR reads, yielding one entry per CDR3 protein. The sample records roughly 150,000 distinct CDR3 sequences, 95% being singletons. Sequencing was performed on CD8+ T cells from PBMCs. The receptors were sampled from a human donor with Susac syndrome. The CDR3 runs from the conserved cysteine through the conserved F or W. Fields, in order: clone size, V gene, D gene, J gene, CDR3 DNA, CDR3 protein. The D gene is left open where the match is weak. Clone size is not always given. Where it is, it says once, few, many or a class for expanded clones.

NA,TRBV12-3/TRBV12-4,NA,TRBJ1-2,TGTGCCAGCAGTCCTGACCCCCCTGGACAGTCAAAGTATGGCTACACCTTC,CASSPDPPGQSKYGYTF
once,TRBV9,TRBD1,TRBJ2-2,TGTGCCAGCAGCGTCCCTCGGACAGGGACGAACACCGGGGAGCTGTTTTTT,CASSVPRTGTNTGELFF
NA,TRBV12-3/TRBV12-4,NA,TRBJ2-1,TGTGCCAGCAGTCCTGCCGGCGCCACAAGTGAGCAGTTCTTC,CASSPAGATSEQFF
NA,TRBV11-3,NA,TRBJ1-1,TGTGCCAGCAGCCCCTTAGTAAGGAACGGGAACACTGAAGCTTTCTTT,CASSPLVRNGNTEAFF
NA,TRBV4-1,NA,TRBJ1-1,TGCGCCAGCAGCCGAGGGTTTGGGGACACTGAAGCTTTCTTT,CASSRGFGDTEAFF
NA,TRBV27,NA,TRBJ2-7,NA,CASSSSSSYEQYF
NA,TRBV4-1,NA,TRBJ2-7,TGCGCCAGCAGCCAAGATGGGGAAGGGGACGAGCAGTACTTC,CASSQDGEGDEQYF
NA,TRBV18,NA,TRBJ2-3,TGTGCCAGCTCACCACTTTTTGGTATTAGCGGCACAGATACGCAGTATTTT,CASSPLFGISGTDTQYF
NA,TRBV20-1,NA,TRBJ2-7,TGCAGTGCTAGAGATCTCAGGGGATCGGTCGGGGGTGAGCAGTACTTC,CSARDLRGSVGGEQYF
NA,TRBV7-6,TRBD1,TRBJ1-2,TGTGCCAGCAGCTCCTCCGGGACAGGGGGCGCTGACTATGGCTACACCTTC,CASSSSGTGGADYGYTF
NA,TRBV12-3/TRBV12-4,TRBD2,TRBJ2-1,TGTGCCAGCAGTTGGACTAGCGGATACAATGAGCAGTTCTTC,CASSWTSGYNEQFF
NA,TRBV27,NA,TRBJ1-1,TGTGCCAGCAGTTGGACAGTGATGAACACTGAAGCTTTCTTT,CASSWTVMNTEAFF
NA,TRBV7-3,NA,TRBJ2-3,TGTGCCAGCAGCCACGTGGGGGCCTCCCCCACAGATACGCAGTATTTT,CASSHVGASPTDTQYF
once,TRBV28,NA,TRBJ2-5,TGTGCCAGCAGTTTATTTACCCTGGGAGAGACCCAGTACTTC,CASSLFTLGETQYF
NA,TRBV20-1,NA,TRBJ2-3,TGCAGTGCTGCCATTTTGCGTTCTAGCACAGATACGCAGTATTTT,CSAAILRSSTDTQYF
NA,TRBV28,TRBD2,TRBJ2-2,TGTGCCAGCAGCCCCGAGGCTAGCGGGGGCACCGGGGAGCTGTTTTTT,CASSPEASGGTGELFF
NA,TRBV20-1,NA,TRBJ1-1,TGCAGTGCTAGAGGAGCCTCTCACGCTGAGACTGAAGCTTTCTTT,CSARGASHAETEAFF
NA,TRBV4-1,TRBD1,TRBJ2-7,TGCGCCAGCAGCCAAGAAAGAGGACAGGGGATCAACGAGCAGTACTTC,CASSQERGQGINEQYF
once,TRBV13,NA,TRBJ1-1,TGTGCCAGCAGCCCGGTGAGAGCTGAAGCTTTCTTT,CASSPVRAEAFF
NA,TRBV9,NA,TRBJ2-7,TGTGCCAGCAGCGTAGAGACTGCTACATCCTACGAGCAGTACTTC,CASSVETATSYEQYF
NA,TRBV30,NA,TRBJ2-1,TGTGCCTGGATTAGGGCGGGGAGCAATGAGCAGTTCTTC,CAWIRAGSNEQFF
NA,TRBV4-1,NA,TRBJ2-7,TGCGCCAGCAGCCGTTCCCAACGGAACGAGCAGTACTTC,CASSRSQRNEQYF
NA,TRBV5-1,TRBD2,TRBJ2-2,TGCGCCAGCAGCGGACTAGAGGCGAACACCGGGGAGCTGTTTTTT,CASSGLEANTGELFF
NA,TRBV9,NA,TRBJ1-5,TGTGCCAGCAACAGGGACAATCAGCCCCAGCATTTT,CASNRDNQPQHF
NA,TRBV11-3,TRBD2,TRBJ2-7,TGTGCCAGCAGTCGGACTAGCGGTTCCTACGAGCAGTACTTC,CASSRTSGSYEQYF
NA,TRBV19,NA,TRBJ2-7,TGTGCCAGTGGGGCGGGGCAGTCCTCCTCCTACGAGCAGTACTTC,CASGAGQSSSYEQYF
NA,TRBV12-3/TRBV12-4,NA,TRBJ1-2,TGTGCCAGCAGTCCCTACACCTTC,CASSPYTF
NA,TRBV20-1,TRBD2,TRBJ2-1,TGCAGTTCGACTAGCGACTACAATGAGCAGTTCTTC,CSSTSDYNEQFF
NA,TRBV10-3,NA,TRBJ2-7,TGTGCCATCTCATCCCTCGACTCCTACGAGCAGTACTTC,CAISSLDSYEQYF
NA,TRBV20-1,NA,TRBJ2-1,TGCAGTGCTCGCCCCTTCCCCAGCTCCTACAATGAGCAGTTCTTC,CSARPFPSSYNEQFF
once,TRBV27,TRBD1,TRBJ1-3,TGTGCCAGCAGTGTAACAGGGGTCGGAAACACCATATATTTT,CASSVTGVGNTIYF
once,TRBV6-5,NA,TRBJ2-7,TGTGCCAGCAGCGTAGGCAGGGTCCACGAGCAGTACTTC,CASSVGRVHEQYF
NA,TRBV7-9,TRBD1,TRBJ2-1,TGTGCCAGCAGCTTAAGGAAGACAGGGGGCCGTAGTACCTACAATGAGCAGTTCTTC,CASSLRKTGGRSTYNEQFF
NA,TRBV27,NA,TRBJ1-1,TGTGCCAGCAGTTTATTCGCACAGAACACTGAAGCTTTCTTT,CASSLFAQNTEAFF
NA,TRBV9,NA,TRBJ1-2,TGTGCCAGCAGCGTTAGTGGGGACTATGGCTACACCTTC,CASSVSGDYGYTF